A single sample gave rise to the 9 T cell receptor beta chains below, sequenced in a study of graft-versus-host responses after intestinal transplantation. Their target antigens are unknown. Here immunoSEQ multiplex PCR was the method, and the copy in TCRdb shows in-frame clones only, minus some. The data contain over 90,000 clones, roughly 93% of them singletons. The sample consisted of unstimulated CD8+ T cells sorted from spleen or lymph node cells, taken before intestinal transplant. The source of these receptors is a human donor who received an intestinal transplant.

V is TRBV6-1 and J is TRBJ1-3; 10 bases are a match to TRBD1. From germline, CDR1 is MNHNS and CDR2 SASEGT. The CDR3 runs 18 residues. Trimming cost V 1 base and J 2 bases; bases outside gene matches: 8. The CDR3 loop is CASSEVGQGISPGNTIYF. Written as DNA, the CDR3 is TGTGCCAGCAGTGAAGTGGGACAGGGGATTTCACCTGGAAACACCATATATTTT.

The rearrangement joins TRBV6-5 to TRBJ1-2; 9 bases map to TRBD1. From germline, CDR1 is MNHEY and CDR2 SVGAGI. Trimming removed 3 bases from V and 3 bases from J; junction bases left unmatched: 2. The CDR3 has 14 residues. The CDR3 sequence: CASSYGTGYYGYTF. CDR3 DNA: TGTGCCAGCAGTTATGGGACAGGGTACTATGGCTACACCTTC.

The J gene is TRBJ1-3, the V gene TRBV21-1; the DNA was not used to check the table's D call, TRBD1. TRBV21-1 corresponds to a pseudogene. The length of the CDR3 is 17 residues. The CDR3, as DNA: TGTGCCAGCAGCCACGTTACCCGACAGCTGTCTGGAAACACCATATATTTT. This sequence encodes CASSHVTRQLSGNTIYF.

The chain carries TRBV25-1 and TRBJ2-2; D is uncertain. Between the trimmed V and J ends, which lost 6 bases and 0 bases, there was a span of 5 bases. CDR1 and CDR2 (germline): MGHDK, SYGVNS. CDR3 length: 13 amino acids. The CDR3 loop reads CASSFANTGELFF. DNA of the CDR3: TGTGCCAGCAGCTTCGCGAACACCGGGGAGCTGTTTTTT.

This chain joins TRBV6-5 and TRBJ2-5, with D possibly TRBD1 on 6 matching bases. The CDR3 spans 14 residues. Trimming took off 2 bases at V and 7 bases at J, with 14 bases between the two ends. CDR1 is MNHEY and CDR2 is SVGAGI in the germline V gene. CDR3 residues: CASSYLTGEGTQYF. In DNA form, the CDR3 reads TGTGCCAGCAGTTACCTGACAGGCGAAGGGACCCAGTACTTC.

In its sample, this clone was seen a few times. The chain links TRBV15 to TRBJ1-3; D ambiguous. V gave up 1 base and J gave up 10 bases, with 14 bases separating them. The germline gives CDR1 LNHNV, CDR2 YYDKDF (reference sequence). The CDR3 runs 14 residues. This chain's CDR3 is CATSRGVESRTIYF. The DNA of the CDR3 is TGTGCCACCAGCAGAGGTGTGGAGTCGAGGACCATATATTTT.

In this sample, this clone turned up once. V is TRBV7-2 and J is TRBJ2-7, with D uncertain. V was trimmed by 8 bases and J by 2 bases, leaving 10 bases between them. This CDR3 is 12 amino acids long. CDR1 is SGHTA, CDR2 FQGNSA, per germline. The CDR3 region has the DNA TGTGCCAGCTTACCCTCCCCCTACGAGCAGTACTTC. This codes for CASLPSPYEQYF.

This chain connects TRBV6-1 to TRBJ1-5; maybe TRBD1 (6 bases). The germline gives CDR1 MNHNS, CDR2 SASEGT. V was cut by 6 bases and J by 4 bases, with 10 bases left in between. CDR3 length equals 13 residues. Here the CDR3 reads CASSRTANQPQHF. The CDR3 bases are TGTGCCAGCAGCAGGACAGCGAATCAGCCCCAGCATTTT.

The rearrangement joins TRBV9 to TRBJ1-1, with 8 bases matching TRBD1. Germline V CDR1 and CDR2: SGDLS, YYNGEE. J was trimmed by 6 bases and V by 3 bases; bases with no gene match: 7. This CDR3 spans 14 amino acids. The CDR3 sequence is CASSGQTGEAEAFF. For the CDR3, the DNA is TGTGCCAGCAGCGGCCAGACAGGGGAAGCTGAAGCTTTCTTT.